This T cell receptor beta chain was observed in a study of blood T cell repertoires in COVID-19. CDR1 and CDR2 from the germline V gene are MNHEY and SVGEGT. There are 18 residues in the CDR3. Trimming removed 2 bases from V and 0 bases from J, with 19 bases in between. Data came from immunoSEQ multiplex PCR; TCRdb stores just in-frame clones and leaves some out. The sample includes approximately 110,000 clones, roughly 81% of them seen just once. This TCR derives from a man in his forties with acute or convalescent COVID-19. The J gene is TRBJ1-1, the V gene TRBV6-2 or TRBV6-3, with D unresolved. The sample taken for sequencing was peripheral blood. The CDR3 bases are TGTGCCAGCAGTTACGGGTCCGGGTGGAAGTACATGAACACTGAAGCTTTCTTT. Amino acid sequence: CASSYGSGWKYMNTEAFF.